The present entry profiles one T cell receptor (beta chain) with its context. Its target is unknown. Sequencing used immunoSEQ multiplex PCR; TCRdb keeps in-frame clones, though not all of them. In the table there are approximately 260,000 clones, approximately 86% of which are singletons. The data derive from a study of cytomegalovirus exposure and HLA in healthy donors. Study-wide points: Rare sequences made up most TCRs, while some public TCRs were found in many donors. TCR beta chains numbering about 160 were designated cytomegalovirus-associated.

Germline lookup yields CDR1 ENHRY and CDR2 SYGVKD. The V and J ends lost 4 bases and 5 bases, in that order; junction bases with no gene match: 7. The CDR3 totals 15 residues. The sequence derives from a woman in her thirties in good health and CMV-seropositive. This chain uses TRBV10-3 with TRBJ2-2; 7 nucleotides agree with TRBD1. Sequencing used PBMCs. The CDR3 sequence: CAISGRGRGTGELFF. Written as DNA, the CDR3 is TGTGCCATCAGTGGAAGGGGGCGCGGAACCGGGGAGCTGTTTTTT.